One sample yielded the 21 T cell receptor beta chains listed below, sequenced in a study of cytomegalovirus exposure and HLA in healthy donors. Researchers ran the PCR with 60 Vbeta and 13 Jbeta primers. Using immunoSEQ multiplex PCR, the repertoire was profiled, and TCRdb retains in-frame clones only, with some absent. Its listing shows about 160,000 clones. Sample: PBMCs. These receptor sequences come from a woman aged 60-75 years in good health and CMV-seronegative.

The chain employs TRBV5-6 and TRBJ2-7; TRBD2 agrees at 10 bases. This CDR3 has 15 residues. CDR1 SGHDT and CDR2 YYEEEE come from the germline V gene. V lost 3 bases to trimming and J lost 0 bases; unmatched junction nucleotides: 3. CDR3 nucleotide sequence: TGTGCCAGCAGCTCGGGACTAGCGTTCTCCTACGAGCAGTACTTC. Encoded protein: CASSSGLAFSYEQYF.

V usage is TRBV15 and J usage is TRBJ1-1, with D possibly matching TRBD1 (5 bases). Per germline, CDR1 LNHNV and CDR2 YYDKDF (reference sequence). This CDR3 comprises 15 residues. V was pared by 7 bases and J by 4 bases, with 19 bases between. The CDR3 DNA reads TGTGCCACCAACCCTGGGCGGGGGGAGGGCACTGAAGCTTTCTTT. This codes for CATNPGRGEGTEAFF.

The genes are TRBV5-5 and TRBJ1-1, with 8 bases fitting TRBD1. Per the germline V gene, CDR1 is SGHKS and CDR2 is YYEKEE (reference sequence). Trimming took 4 bases from V and 4 from J; bases not matched to a gene: 9. The CDR3 has 15 amino acids. CDR3: CASSHPGQGGTEAFF. The CDR3 coding sequence is TGTGCCAGCAGCCACCCCGGACAGGGTGGCACTGAAGCTTTCTTT.

V and J are TRBV12-5 and TRBJ2-5, with 7 bases matching TRBD2. V dropped 0 bases and J dropped 5; count of bases not matched to a gene: 6. The CDR3 is 15 residues long. Germline CDR1 reads LGHNT; CDR2 reads FRNRAP. This CDR3 reads CASGLVASGAETQYF. The CDR3 DNA is TGTGCTAGTGGTTTGGTTGCTAGCGGTGCCGAGACCCAGTACTTC.

The genes are TRBV5-6 and TRBJ1-1, with 7 bases aligning to TRBD1. Germline V lookup: CDR1 SGHDT, CDR2 YYEEEE. The CDR3 consists of 14 residues. Losses at the gene ends were 4 bases for V and 8 bases for J; bases not matched to a gene: 11. CDR3: CASSPTGLVGEAFF. The CDR3 DNA follows: TGTGCCAGCAGCCCGACAGGGTTGGTTGGGGAAGCTTTCTTT. The whole variable domain, filled in from reference TRBV5-6 and TRBJ1-1, reads DAGVTQSPTHLIKTRGQQVTLRCSPKSGHDTVSWYQQALGQGPQFIFQYYEEEERQRGNFPDRFSGHQFPNYSSELNVNALLLGDSALYLCASSPTGLVGEAFFGQGTRLTVV.

The rearrangement uses TRBV7-8 and TRBJ1-5; D gene unclear. V lost 5 bases and J lost 3, with 5 bases in between. This CDR3 has 12 residues. Germline V gives CDR1 SGHVS, CDR2 FQNEAQ. Here the CDR3 reads CASSPSNQPQHF. The CDR3 nucleotides read TGTGCCAGCAGCCCTTCCAATCAGCCCCAGCATTTT.

This rearrangement joins TRBV10-3 to TRBJ2-1, with D uncertain. The germline CDR1 and CDR2 sequences are ENHRY and SYGVKD. The CDR3 is 15 residues long. The germline V and J ends were trimmed by 3 bases and 4 bases, with 13 bases remaining between them. The chain's CDR3 is CAISEGERFYNEQFF. As DNA, the CDR3 is TGTGCCATCAGTGAAGGCGAGAGGTTTTACAATGAGCAGTTCTTC.

This chain connects TRBV5-1 to TRBJ1-4, with 7 bases lining up with TRBD1. The CDR3 is 17 residues long. Germline loops: CDR1 SGHRS, CDR2 YFSETQ. V shed 3 bases, J shed 0 bases, and the junction held 8 bases outside the gene matches. The CDR3 DNA sequence: TGCGCCAGCAGCTGGGGGCCAGGGGGAGCAACTAATGAAAAACTGTTTTTT. Its translation is CASSWGPGGATNEKLFF. The full variable domain, in which reference TRBV5-1 and TRBJ1-4 provide the parts outside the CDR3, is KAGVTQTPRYLIKTRGQQVTLSCSPISGHRSVSWYQQTPGQGLQFLFEYFSETQRNKGNFPGRFSGRQFSNSRSEMNVSTLELGDSALYLCASSWGPGGATNEKLFFGSGTQLSVL.

The DNA for the CDR3 is TGTGCCAGCAGCCCTACAGGGGGCACCGTTTACGAGCAGTACTTC. Translated: CASSPTGGTVYEQYF. This sequence joins TRBV7-3 and TRBJ2-7; 9 bases agree with TRBD1. V lost 5 bases to trimming and J lost 4 bases; unmatched junction nucleotides: 9. This CDR3 comprises 15 residues. CDR1 and CDR2 from the germline V gene are SGHTA and FQGTGA.

The V gene is TRBV5-1, the J gene TRBJ2-3; D might be TRBD1 (6 bases). The CDR3 length is 15 residues. Germline assignment: CDR1 SGHRS and CDR2 YFSETQ. Deletions cut 10 bases from V and 3 bases from J, with 21 bases between. DNA of the CDR3: TGCGCCTCAGCCGAGGGACAACTACGAACAGATACGCAGTATTTT. Its translation: CASAEGQLRTDTQYF. The variable domain in full, completed from reference TRBV5-1 and TRBJ2-3, reads KAGVTQTPRYLIKTRGQQVTLSCSPISGHRSVSWYQQTPGQGLQFLFEYFSETQRNKGNFPGRFSGRQFSNSRSEMNVSTLELGDSALYLCASAEGQLRTDTQYFGPGTRLTVL.

V gene TRBV5-1 combines with J gene TRBJ1-1; 8 bases align to TRBD1. The germline V gene encodes CDR1 SGHRS and CDR2 YFSETQ. The CDR3 consists of 13 residues. V trimming: 6 bases; J trimming: 7 bases; junction bases outside the gene matches: 8. The CDR3 DNA sequence: TGCGCCAGCACCGAACAGGGGGGAGTTGAAGCTTTCTTT. Amino acids: CASTEQGGVEAFF.

V is TRBV6-6 and J is TRBJ2-7, with D possibly matching TRBD1 (6 bases). CDR1 is MNHNY, CDR2 SVGAGI, per germline (reference sequence). The CDR3 is made up of 14 amino acids. V was clipped by 5 bases and J by 2 bases, with 13 bases between them. This CDR3 is CASSPGTLTYEQYF. The CDR3, as DNA: TGTGCCAGCAGTCCCGGGACACTGACCTACGAGCAGTACTTC.

The chain combines TRBV2 with TRBJ2-3, with 8 bases lining up with TRBD2. Germline-derived CDR1 and CDR2 are SNHLY and FYNNEI. V lost 4 bases and J lost 1; bases outside the gene matches: 4. CDR3 length: 15 residues. The CDR3 DNA reads as TGTGCCAGCAGTGGTATACTAGCGGGCACAGATACGCAGTATTTT. Residues: CASSGILAGTDTQYF.

The chain links TRBV5-6 to TRBJ1-1, with TRBD1 as a possible D gene (5 bases). V gave up 1 base and J gave up 6 bases, with 16 bases separating them. The CDR3 loop spans 15 amino acids. Germline V CDR1 and CDR2: SGHDT, YYEEEE. Here the CDR3 reads CASSLKPRGESEAFF. The CDR3 DNA is TGTGCCAGCAGCTTGAAACCTCGGGGGGAATCTGAAGCTTTCTTT.

The CDR3, as DNA: TGTGCCAGCAGCTCGCTAGCGGCCTACAATGAGCAGTTCTTC. It is translated as CASSSLAAYNEQFF. The chain carries TRBV11-2 and TRBJ2-1, with TRBD2 identical over 7 bases. Trimming at V came to 4 bases and at J to 2 bases, leaving 2 bases not matched to a gene. The CDR3 has 14 amino acids. The germline V gene encodes CDR1 SGHAT and CDR2 FQNNGV. The variable domain in full, completed from reference TRBV11-2 and TRBJ2-1, reads EAGVAQSPRYKIIEKRQSVAFWCNPISGHATLYWYQQILGQGPKLLIQFQNNGVVDDSQLPKDRFSAERLKGVDSTLKIQPAKLEDSAVYLCASSSLAAYNEQFFGPGTRLTVL.

The chain is built from TRBV7-3 and TRBJ2-1; 8 nucleotides line up with TRBD1. Trimming removed 1 base from V and 5 bases from J; junction bases left unmatched: 1. CDR3 length equals 14 residues. Germline V gene data show CDR1 as SGHTA and CDR2 as FQGTGA. Here the CDR3 reads CASSLMGQDNEQFF. In DNA, the CDR3 is TGTGCCAGCAGCTTAATGGGACAGGACAATGAGCAGTTCTTC.

The rearrangement uses TRBV10-3 and TRBJ2-7; 8 nucleotides line up with TRBD1. Germline assignment: CDR1 ENHRY and CDR2 SYGVKD. This CDR3 region has 15 residues. V shed 4 bases and J 2 bases; nucleotides not matched to a gene: 7. In DNA, the CDR3 is TGTGCCATCAGTGGTGGGACAGGAATAACCTACGAGCAGTACTTC. This codes for CAISGGTGITYEQYF.

Here the CDR3 reads CASSLGGTVEQYF. The CDR3 region has the DNA TGTGCCAGCAGCTTAGGTGGGACAGTCGAGCAGTACTTC. V is TRBV7-6 and J is TRBJ2-7, with 7 bases that match TRBD1. Germline V lookup: CDR1 SGHVS, CDR2 FNYEAQ. V lost 1 base and J lost 6; bases outside the gene matches: 3. The CDR3 is 13 amino acids.

The chain is built from TRBV2 and TRBJ2-1; TRBD2 matches 12 bases. CDR1 SNHLY and CDR2 FYNNEI come from the germline V gene. Trimming removed 10 bases from V and 4 bases from J; junction bases left unmatched: 8. The CDR3 consists of 15 residues. DNA for the CDR3: TGTGCCACGCAACTAGCGGGGGGAAATTACAATGAGCAGTTCTTC. Amino acids: CATQLAGGNYNEQFF.

The CDR3 DNA sequence: TGCGCCAGCAGCGCGCTAGGTGGGACAGGGGGTCAAATAGCTGAAGCTTTCTTT. It encodes CASSALGGTGGQIAEAFF. The chain uses TRBV5-1 and TRBJ1-1; 11 bases match TRBD1. Germline CDR1 reads SGHRS; CDR2 reads YFSETQ. CDR3 length: 18 amino acids. Trimming took 4 bases from V and 6 from J; bases not matched to a gene: 17.

This chain connects TRBV6-6 to TRBJ1-5; D is unresolved. Germline lookup yields CDR1 MNHNY and CDR2 SVGAGI (reference sequence). The V gene lost 4 bases and the J gene lost 4 bases, with 11 bases spanning the gap. The CDR3 is 14 residues long. CDR3 protein: CASSSRRENQPQHF. For the CDR3, the DNA is TGTGCCAGCAGTTCGCGGAGGGAGAATCAGCCCCAGCATTTT.